The 9 T cell receptor beta chains presented below share a single source sample, sequenced in a study of post-analysis software for immune sequencing data. Their cognate antigens are unknown. Study observations and caveats: In patients, TRBV5-6, TRBV5-1 and TRBV20-1 belonged to roughly five TRBV segments found more frequently than in controls.

cDNA libraries for TCR beta contained unique molecular identifiers. TCRdb recomputed calls from the PCR reads with MiXCR, one row per CDR3 protein. Found here are about 200,000 distinct CDR3 sequences, 29% of them singletons; the top ten hold 3% to 3.5%. What was sequenced was blood. The source of these receptors is a girl aged 2 to 17 with multiple sclerosis.

For the CDR3, the DNA is TGTGCCACCAGCACCGTCCCGGGACAGGATCCGAACACTGAAGCTTTCTTT. Translating gives CATSTVPGQDPNTEAFF. The rearrangement links TRBV15 to TRBJ1-1, with TRBD1 matching over 8 bases. Germline V gene data show CDR1 as LNHNV and CDR2 as YYDKDF (reference sequence). V dropped 4 bases and J dropped 1; count of bases not matched to a gene: 11. The CDR3 extends over 17 amino acids.

Concerning this clonotype itself: This clone may be a read error of a much larger clone one base away. The chain has TRBV25-1 and TRBJ2-7; no firm D call. The tail of the sequence fits TRBJ2-5 better, so the J call may be wrong. The CDR3 has 14 residues. The germline CDR1 and CDR2 sequences are MGHDK and SYGVNS. The CDR3 bases are TGTGCCAGCAGTGAATTTGTAACTAAAGGGACCCAGTACTTC. Protein sequence: CASSEFVTKGTQYF.

The sample holds a few counts of this clonotype. The gene calls are TRBV7-9 and TRBJ1-1; D gene uncertain. The germline V gene has CDR1 SEHNR and CDR2 FQNEAQ (reference sequence). This CDR3 is built from 12 residues. V lost 7 bases, J lost 7 bases, and 13 bases lay in between. The CDR3 loop is CASTPGLVEAFF. DNA for the CDR3: TGTGCCAGCACCCCCGGGTTAGTTGAAGCTTTCTTT.

This clonotype was seen repeatedly, ten times or more. The chain uses TRBV27 and TRBJ2-1; D is ambiguous. Trimming took off 6 bases at V and 0 bases at J, with 9 bases between the two ends. CDR1 and CDR2 from the germline V gene are MNHEY and SMNVEV (reference sequence). The CDR3 loop spans 14 amino acids. CDR3 nucleotide sequence: TGTGCCAGCAGCAGGAAATACTCCTACAATGAGCAGTTCTTC. Translating gives CASSRKYSYNEQFF.

This clonotype was picked up a small number of times. The chain recombines TRBV20-1 with TRBJ2-1; TRBD2 matches at 11 bases. The CDR3 totals 16 residues. Germline assignment: CDR1 DFQATT and CDR2 SNEGSKA (reference sequence). V lost 1 base to trimming and J lost 2 bases; unmatched junction nucleotides: 4. The CDR3, as DNA: TGCAGTGCTAGAGCCGGGACTAGCGGTCCCTACAATGAGCAGTTCTTC. This gives the protein CSARAGTSGPYNEQFF.

The rearrangement joins TRBV7-8 to TRBJ1-2; 9 nucleotides match TRBD1. Germline loops: CDR1 SGHVS, CDR2 FQNEAQ. The CDR3 has 15 amino acids. V shed 5 bases, J shed 2 bases, and the junction held 6 bases outside the gene matches. For the CDR3, the DNA is TGTGCCAGCAGCCTTGGGACAGGGAAAAACTATGGCTACACCTTC. It encodes CASSLGTGKNYGYTF.

The chain uses TRBV20-1 and TRBJ2-1; TRBD2 aligns across 9 bases. With V trimmed by 3 bases and J by 4 bases, 7 bases remained unmatched. The CDR3 runs to 15 residues. Germline CDR1 and CDR2: DFQATT and SNEGSKA (reference sequence). CDR3 region: CSARVGGGDYNEQFF. CDR3 in DNA: TGCAGTGCTAGGGTTGGCGGGGGGGATTACAATGAGCAGTTCTTC.

V usage is TRBV7-2 and J usage is TRBJ2-2; a possible D gene is TRBD1 (6 bases). Germline V gene sequence: CDR1 SGHTA, CDR2 FQGNSA. There are 15 residues in the CDR3. With 5 bases removed from V and 5 bases from J, the gap between germline ends came to 15 bases. The CDR3, as DNA: TGTGCCAGCAGCCAGGACAGCGGACGGACCGGGGAGCTGTTTTTT. The encoded protein is CASSQDSGRTGELFF. Combining the CDR3 with reference TRBV7-2 and TRBJ2-2 gives the whole variable domain GAGVSQSPSNKVTEKGKDVELRCDPISGHTALYWYRQSLGQGLEFLIYFQGNSAPDKSGLPSDRFSAERTGGSVSTLTIQRTQQEDSAVYLCASSQDSGRTGELFFGEGSRLTVL.

This clonotype was seen at least ten times. The chain joins TRBV29-1 to TRBJ2-3; 8 bases match TRBD1. The CDR3 has 13 amino acids. The germline V gene encodes CDR1 SQVTM and CDR2 ANQGSEA. V was clipped by 7 bases and J by 0 bases; unmatched bases: 3. The CDR3 loop reads CSAQGASTDTQYF. The DNA for the CDR3 is TGCAGCGCTCAGGGGGCAAGCACAGATACGCAGTATTTT.